A selection of T cell receptor beta chains follows, all from one sample in a study of human T cells and chemical hapten exposure. TCRdb redid the calling of the RACE reads with MiXCR, one entry per CDR3 protein. Among around 300,000 distinct CDR3 sequences listed, around 7% were seen once. Specimen: whole blood, collected in connection with sensitization to the hapten diphenylcyclopropenone (DPC). All receptors derive from a woman younger than 30 with alopecia areata. Some clones in this sample may be carry-over from other donors' samples. The CDR3 runs from the conserved cysteine through the conserved F or W. The order of the fields is V gene, J gene, CDR3 protein.

TRBV12-3/TRBV12-4	TRBJ2-4	CASSSDGSKNIQYF
TRBV18	TRBJ2-6	CASSREFDGANVLTF
TRBV27	TRBJ1-5	CASSSGGTQGALNQPQHF
TRBV6-1	TRBJ2-3	CASSDRKEVDTQYF
TRBV5-1	TRBJ2-1	CASSYIRGGGNEQFF
TRBV7-3	TRBJ2-2	CASRSQVAGELFF
TRBV6-2/TRBV6-3	TRBJ1-5	CASRPLTRGLYSNQPQHF
TRBV3-1	TRBJ1-2	CASSQDGGRGTNGYTF
TRBV28	TRBJ2-3	CASSSTGEGTDTQYF
TRBV29-1	TRBJ2-3	CSVDGAGDTQYF
TRBV10-3	TRBJ1-2	CAITMEGVNGYTF
TRBV6-5	TRBJ2-7	CASSYSSPQSHSYEQYF
TRBV20-1	TRBJ2-3	CSAPRLAGGLSDTQYF
TRBV5-4	TRBJ2-6	CASSPWGTGANVLTF
TRBV14	TRBJ2-2	CASSQDVHRGNTGELFF
TRBV28	TRBJ2-7	CASSLGTLDRGYDEQYF
TRBV6-5	TRBJ1-1	CASSTDGTGVTEAFF
TRBV19	TRBJ1-2	CASSIRQGVNGYTF
TRBV7-9	TRBJ2-6	CASSWGTGRPSGANVLTF
TRBV2	TRBJ1-2	CASSRSGTAYGYTF
TRBV20-1	TRBJ1-1	CSAWGLPRATEAFF
TRBV4-3	TRBJ2-1	CASSQERTSGGLYNEQFF
TRBV4-1	TRBJ2-4	CASSQLRAGKNIQYF
TRBV7-2	TRBJ2-7	CASSLETAPTYEQYF
TRBV5-1	TRBJ2-3	CASSLDRGTGQTRTDTQYF
TRBV7-2	TRBJ1-4	CASSFRLGEKLFF
TRBV29-1	TRBJ2-6	CSVGQSGANVLTF
TRBV11-1	TRBJ2-3	CASSPHMAGIPDTQYF
TRBV20-1	TRBJ2-7	CSARETRAGYEQYF
TRBV6-5	TRBJ2-7	CASSYPSGVGASYEQYF
TRBV6-1	TRBJ1-4	CAVNRKINEKLFF
TRBV5-4	TRBJ1-1	CASSYNAGEAFF
TRBV20-1	TRBJ1-1	CSARDSQGEAFF
TRBV5-1	TRBJ1-6	CASSPADGDSPLHF
TRBV29-1	TRBJ2-5	CSVEVGGGATQYF
TRBV2	TRBJ1-1	CASSEGGHTEAFF
TRBV4-1	TRBJ2-3	CASSQAFLAGDTQYF
TRBV20-1	TRBJ2-2	CSARDLARNVGGELFF
TRBV19	TRBJ2-1	CASIDSLAGGPNEQFF
TRBV6-2/TRBV6-3	TRBJ1-5	CASKTTGDGQPQHF
TRBV7-6	TRBJ2-5	CASSHGGGVQETQYF
TRBV13	TRBJ1-6	CASSTRTGGVSSYNSPLHF
TRBV7-2	TRBJ1-1	CASSFPGGEAFF
TRBV5-1	TRBJ2-5	CASSLLGYQETQYF
TRBV10-3	TRBJ2-3	CAISNPTGLAGGPAYTDTQYF
TRBV6-2/TRBV6-3	TRBJ2-3	CASSYPPDTQYF
TRBV20-1	TRBJ1-1	CSARDSRGTPEAFF
TRBV28	TRBJ2-7	CASSFQDPNVDEQYF
TRBV6-5	TRBJ2-5	CASSPEHLRGTQYF
TRBV16	TRBJ1-4	CASSLPDREKLFF
TRBV5-5	TRBJ2-1	CASSFMTGLGEQFF
TRBV18	TRBJ1-1	CASSSGTWNTEAFF